The clone carrying this T cell receptor (beta chain) was counted only a few times. Its antigen is undetermined. This record comes from a study of beta chain features in type 1 diabetes. Study context: Similarity in age, gender and cell yields was seen between patients and healthy donors. General study findings and limits: Sequencing from cDNA could over-represent high-TCR-expressing cells. Any role of HLA type in TCRB rearrangement remained unresolved here. Type 1 diabetes patients had moderately but significantly shorter TCRB CDR3s in all four CD4+ subsets.

The authors sorted CD4+ naive, central memory, regulatory and stem cell-like memory cells via CD45RO/CCR7/CD25/CD127/CD95/CD27. CDR3 length: 13 residues. Germline trimming cut 7 bases from V and 5 bases from J; bases unmatched to any gene: 5. The germline V gene has CDR1 SGHTA and CDR2 FQGNSA. Sequenced material consisted of expressed TCRB transcripts (all of the isolated RNA was reverse transcribed). Some clones are missing from TCRdb's copy, which holds only in-frame ones; the method was immunoSEQ multiplex PCR. The sample comprises hundreds of thousands of clones, around an eighth of which are singletons, and roughly 0.04% rests with the top ten.

Input material: naive CD4+ T cells from blood. The TCR originated in a man in his late teens or twenties with type 1 diabetes. This rearrangement joins TRBV7-2 to TRBJ2-7; 10 positions agree with TRBD2. The CDR3 sequence is CASIASGSHEQYF. The CDR3 DNA reads TGTGCCAGCATCGCTAGCGGGAGTCACGAGCAGTACTTC.